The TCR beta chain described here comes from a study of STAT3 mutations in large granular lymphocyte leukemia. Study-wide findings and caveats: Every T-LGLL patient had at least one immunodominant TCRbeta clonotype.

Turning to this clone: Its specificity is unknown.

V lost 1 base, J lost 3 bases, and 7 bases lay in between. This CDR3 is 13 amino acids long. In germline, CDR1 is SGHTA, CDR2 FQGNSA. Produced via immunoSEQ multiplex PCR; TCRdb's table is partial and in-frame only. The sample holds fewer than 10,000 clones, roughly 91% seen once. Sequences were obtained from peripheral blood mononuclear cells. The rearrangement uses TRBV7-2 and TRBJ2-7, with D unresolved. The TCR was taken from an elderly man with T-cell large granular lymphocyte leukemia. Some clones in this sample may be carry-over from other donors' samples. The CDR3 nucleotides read TGTGCCAGCAGCTTAGAAAGCTTCTACGAGCAGTACTTC. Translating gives CASSLESFYEQYF.